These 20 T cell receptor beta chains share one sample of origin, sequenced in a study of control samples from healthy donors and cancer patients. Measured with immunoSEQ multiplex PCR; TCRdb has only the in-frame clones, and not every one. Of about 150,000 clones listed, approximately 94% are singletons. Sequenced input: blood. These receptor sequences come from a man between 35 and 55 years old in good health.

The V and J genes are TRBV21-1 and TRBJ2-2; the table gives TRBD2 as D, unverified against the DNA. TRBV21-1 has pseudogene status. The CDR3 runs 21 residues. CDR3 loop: CASSKPAGSVGRASNTGELFF. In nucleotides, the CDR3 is TGTGCCAGCAGCAAACCAGCAGGGTCGGTCGGGAGGGCCTCGAACACCGGGGAGCTGTTTTTT.

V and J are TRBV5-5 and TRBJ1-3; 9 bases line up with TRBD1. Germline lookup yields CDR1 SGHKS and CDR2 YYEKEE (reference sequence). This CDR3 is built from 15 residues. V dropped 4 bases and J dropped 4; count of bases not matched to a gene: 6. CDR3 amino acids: CASSPGQGSGNTIYF. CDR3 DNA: TGTGCCAGCAGCCCGGGACAGGGATCGGGAAACACCATATATTTT.

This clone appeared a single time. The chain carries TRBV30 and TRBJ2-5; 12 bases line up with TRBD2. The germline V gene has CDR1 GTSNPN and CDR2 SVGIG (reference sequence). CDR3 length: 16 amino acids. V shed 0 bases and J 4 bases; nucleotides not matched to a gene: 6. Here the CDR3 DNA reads TGTGCCTGGAGTGTTCTAGCGGGGGGGTGGTTAGAGACCCAGTACTTC. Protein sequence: CAWSVLAGGWLETQYF.

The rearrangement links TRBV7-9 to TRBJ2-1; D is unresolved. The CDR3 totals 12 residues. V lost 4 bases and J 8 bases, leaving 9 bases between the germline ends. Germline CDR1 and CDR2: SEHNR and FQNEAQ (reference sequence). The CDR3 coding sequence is TGTGCCAGCAGCTCCCCCCTTTATGAGCAGTTCTTC. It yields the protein CASSSPLYEQFF.

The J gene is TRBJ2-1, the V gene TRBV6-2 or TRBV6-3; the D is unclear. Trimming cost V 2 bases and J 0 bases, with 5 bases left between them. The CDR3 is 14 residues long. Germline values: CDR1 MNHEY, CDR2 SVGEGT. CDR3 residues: CASSYRSSYNEQFF. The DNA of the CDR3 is TGTGCCAGCAGTTACCGGAGCTCCTACAATGAGCAGTTCTTC.

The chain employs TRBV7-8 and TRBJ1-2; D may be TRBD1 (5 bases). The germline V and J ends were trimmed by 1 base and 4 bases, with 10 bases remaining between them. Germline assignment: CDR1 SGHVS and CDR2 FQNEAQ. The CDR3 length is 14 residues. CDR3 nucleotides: TGTGCCAGCAGCTTAGGGGGCTTCAGCTATGGCTACACCTTC. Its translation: CASSLGGFSYGYTF.

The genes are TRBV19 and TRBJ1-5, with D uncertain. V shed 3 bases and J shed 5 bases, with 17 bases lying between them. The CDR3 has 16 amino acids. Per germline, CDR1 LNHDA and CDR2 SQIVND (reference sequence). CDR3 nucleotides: TGTGCCAGTAGTATGAGGGCAGGATTGCCCGATCAGCCCCAGCATTTT. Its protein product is CASSMRAGLPDQPQHF.

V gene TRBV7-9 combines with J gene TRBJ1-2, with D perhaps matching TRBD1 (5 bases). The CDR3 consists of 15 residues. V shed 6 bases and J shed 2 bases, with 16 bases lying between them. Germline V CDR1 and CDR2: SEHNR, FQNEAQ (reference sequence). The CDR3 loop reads CASSPVIRGNYGYTF. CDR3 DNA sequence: TGTGCCAGCAGTCCCGTTATCCGGGGCAACTATGGCTACACCTTC.

The CDR3 spells CASRIAGGSSYNEQFF. DNA for the CDR3: TGCGCCAGCAGAATAGCGGGGGGAAGCTCCTACAATGAGCAGTTCTTC. The V gene is TRBV5-1, the J gene TRBJ2-1, with TRBD2 matching over 10 bases. Looked up from germline, CDR1 is SGHRS and CDR2 is YFSETQ. The CDR3 runs 16 residues. With 5 bases clipped from V and 0 bases from J, the junction kept 5 bases outside the gene matches.

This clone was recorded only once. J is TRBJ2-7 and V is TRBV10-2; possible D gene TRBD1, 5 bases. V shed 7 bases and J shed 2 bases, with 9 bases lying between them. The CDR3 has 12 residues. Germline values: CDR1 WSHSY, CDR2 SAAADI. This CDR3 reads CASKRGPYEQYF. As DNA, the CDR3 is TGCGCCAGCAAAAGGGGCCCCTACGAGCAGTACTTC.

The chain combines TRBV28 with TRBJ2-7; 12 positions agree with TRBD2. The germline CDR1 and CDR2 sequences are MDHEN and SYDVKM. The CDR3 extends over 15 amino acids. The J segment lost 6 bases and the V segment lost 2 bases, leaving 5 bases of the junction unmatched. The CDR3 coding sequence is TGTGCCAGCAGTTTAACTAGCGGGGGGAGGCGCGAGCAGTACTTC. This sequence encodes CASSLTSGGRREQYF.

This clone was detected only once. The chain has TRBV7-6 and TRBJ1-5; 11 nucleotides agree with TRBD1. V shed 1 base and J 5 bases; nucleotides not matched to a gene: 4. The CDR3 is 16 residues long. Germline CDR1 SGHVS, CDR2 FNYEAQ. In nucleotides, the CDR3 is TGTGCCAGCAGCTTAGGAGGACAGGGGGCCCATCAGCCCCAGCATTTT. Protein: CASSLGGQGAHQPQHF.

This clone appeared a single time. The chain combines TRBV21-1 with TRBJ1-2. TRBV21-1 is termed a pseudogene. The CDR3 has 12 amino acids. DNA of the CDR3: TGTGCCAGCCGCGTAACACTGTATGGCTACACCTTC. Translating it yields CASRVTLYGYTF.

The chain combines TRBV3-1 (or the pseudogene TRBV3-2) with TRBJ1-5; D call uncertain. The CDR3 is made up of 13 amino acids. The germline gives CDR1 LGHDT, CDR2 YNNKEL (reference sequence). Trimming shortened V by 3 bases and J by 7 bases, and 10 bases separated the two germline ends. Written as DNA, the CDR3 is TGTGCCAGCAGCCAGCGGGGTAGCCAGCCCCAGCATTTT. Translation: CASSQRGSQPQHF.

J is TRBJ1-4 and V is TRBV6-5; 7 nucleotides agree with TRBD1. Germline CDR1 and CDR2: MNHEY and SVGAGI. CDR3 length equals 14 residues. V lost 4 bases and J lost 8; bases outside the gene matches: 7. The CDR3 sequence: CASSFTGVKEKLFF. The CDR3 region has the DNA TGTGCCAGCAGTTTCACAGGGGTTAAAGAAAAACTGTTTTTT.

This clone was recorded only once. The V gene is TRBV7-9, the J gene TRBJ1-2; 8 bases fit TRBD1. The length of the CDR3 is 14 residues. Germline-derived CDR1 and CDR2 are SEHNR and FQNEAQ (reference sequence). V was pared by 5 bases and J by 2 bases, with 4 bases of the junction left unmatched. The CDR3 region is CASSLGQGNYGYTF. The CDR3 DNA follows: TGTGCCAGCAGCCTCGGACAGGGAAACTATGGCTACACCTTC.

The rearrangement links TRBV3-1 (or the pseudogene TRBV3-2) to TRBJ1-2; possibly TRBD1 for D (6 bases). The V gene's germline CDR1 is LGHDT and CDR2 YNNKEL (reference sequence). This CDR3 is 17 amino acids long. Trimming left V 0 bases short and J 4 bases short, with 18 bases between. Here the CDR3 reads CASSQDWDIGLSYGYTF. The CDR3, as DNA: TGTGCCAGCAGCCAAGATTGGGACATCGGGCTAAGCTATGGCTACACCTTC.

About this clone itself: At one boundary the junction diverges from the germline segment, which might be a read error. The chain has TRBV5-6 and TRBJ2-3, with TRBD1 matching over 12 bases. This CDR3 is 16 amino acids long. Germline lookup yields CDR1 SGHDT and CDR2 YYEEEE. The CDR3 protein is CASSSSGTGGTDTQYF. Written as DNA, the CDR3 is TGTGCCAGCAGCTCCTCCGGGACAGGGGGCACGGATACGCAGTATTTT.

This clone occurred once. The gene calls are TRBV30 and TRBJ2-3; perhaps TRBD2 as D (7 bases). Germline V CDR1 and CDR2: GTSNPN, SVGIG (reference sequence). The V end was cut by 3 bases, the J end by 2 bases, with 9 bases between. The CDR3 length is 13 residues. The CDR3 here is CAWSGGPTDTQYF. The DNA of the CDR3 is TGTGCCTGGAGCGGGGGGCCCACAGATACGCAGTATTTT.

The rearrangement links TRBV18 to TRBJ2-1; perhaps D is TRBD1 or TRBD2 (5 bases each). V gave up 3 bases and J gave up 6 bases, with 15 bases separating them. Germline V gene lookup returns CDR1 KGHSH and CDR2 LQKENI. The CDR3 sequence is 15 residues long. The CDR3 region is CASSPRESAGNEQFF. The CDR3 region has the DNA TGTGCCAGCTCACCCAGGGAGTCCGCGGGCAATGAGCAGTTCTTC.